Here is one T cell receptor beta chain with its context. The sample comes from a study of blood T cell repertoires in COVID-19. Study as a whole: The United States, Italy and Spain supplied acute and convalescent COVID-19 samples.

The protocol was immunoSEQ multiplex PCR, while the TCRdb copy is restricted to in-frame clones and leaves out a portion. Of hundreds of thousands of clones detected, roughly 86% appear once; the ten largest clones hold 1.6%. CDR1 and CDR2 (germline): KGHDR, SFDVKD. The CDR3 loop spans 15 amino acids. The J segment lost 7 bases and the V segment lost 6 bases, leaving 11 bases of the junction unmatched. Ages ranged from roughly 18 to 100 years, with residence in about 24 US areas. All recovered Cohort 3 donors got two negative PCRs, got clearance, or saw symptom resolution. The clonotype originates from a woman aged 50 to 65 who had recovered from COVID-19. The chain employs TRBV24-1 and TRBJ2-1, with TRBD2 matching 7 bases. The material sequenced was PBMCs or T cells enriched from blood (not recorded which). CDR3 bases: TGTGCCACCAGTCCCCTTGGCGGCGGGGGAAATGAGCAGTTCTTC. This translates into CATSPLGGGGNEQFF.